This TCR beta chain was sequenced in a study of beta chain features in type 1 diabetes. On the study more broadly: Age, gender and cell yields were similar between patients and healthy donors. Sorted cell examination encompassed 100,000,000 or so cells across all samples. Study-wide findings and caveats: Moderate but significant shortening of TCRB CDR3s was recorded in all four CD4+ subsets from Type 1 diabetes patients. The study found fewer insertions and more deletions at VDJ junctions in type 1 diabetes patients.

Expressed TCRB transcripts were sequenced, since all the RNA that had been isolated was reverse transcribed. The protocol was immunoSEQ multiplex PCR, while the TCRdb copy is restricted to in-frame clones and leaves out a portion. This sample has about 23,000 clones, with around 63% found just once. The junction had 10 bases not matched to a gene; V was cut back by 4 bases and J by 9 bases. This CDR3 is 17 amino acids long. Per germline, CDR1 SGHRS and CDR2 YFSETQ. Notes on this clone: Its antigen remains unknown.

Every single donor gave one heparinised blood draw, and these averaged around 120 mL. This chain links TRBV5-1 with TRBJ2-1; 16 bases are shared with TRBD2. The origin of this receptor is a young man with type 1 diabetes. Source material: Tregs from blood. CDR3: CASSPGGLAGGQGEQFF. CDR3 nucleotides: TGCGCCAGCAGCCCGGGGGGACTAGCGGGAGGGCAGGGTGAGCAGTTCTTC.